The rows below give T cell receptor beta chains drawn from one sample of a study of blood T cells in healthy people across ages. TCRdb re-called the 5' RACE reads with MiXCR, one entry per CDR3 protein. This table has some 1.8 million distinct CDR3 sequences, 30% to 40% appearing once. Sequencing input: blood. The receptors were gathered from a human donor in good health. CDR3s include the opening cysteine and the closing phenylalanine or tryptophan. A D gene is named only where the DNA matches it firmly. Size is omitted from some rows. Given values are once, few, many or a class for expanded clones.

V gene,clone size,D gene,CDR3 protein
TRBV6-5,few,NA,CASRPQGYISYNEQFF
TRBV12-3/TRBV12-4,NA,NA,CASRDINLGLSNSPLHF
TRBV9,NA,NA,CASSVEEPPFF
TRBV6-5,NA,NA,CASSYSIFSANEQFF
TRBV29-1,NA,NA,CSVEDHNYGYTF
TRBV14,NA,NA,CAGSLLGPPEQFF
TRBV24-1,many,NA,CATSDNGWYEQFF
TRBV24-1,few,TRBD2,CATSDLKLGLAGGGFYNEQFF
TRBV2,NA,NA,CASSGDGWQPQHF
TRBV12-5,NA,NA,CASGLGLNSYNEQFF
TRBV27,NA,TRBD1,CASRTRQGSYEQYF
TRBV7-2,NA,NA,CASSLIGGRTGDTQYF
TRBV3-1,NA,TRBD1,CASSPRDRQTYEQYF
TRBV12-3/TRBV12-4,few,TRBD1,CASGTVSGETQYF
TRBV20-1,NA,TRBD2,CSADGGTSGVTTDTQYF
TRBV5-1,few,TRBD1,CASSLEATGENGYTF
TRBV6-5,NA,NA,CASSYLASTDTQYF
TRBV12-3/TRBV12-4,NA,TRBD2,CTSSRLADNTQYF
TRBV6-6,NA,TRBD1,CASSYGGQRYEKLFF
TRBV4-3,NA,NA,CASSQGPIYNEQFF
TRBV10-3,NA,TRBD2,CAISEFSGGDHYNEQFF
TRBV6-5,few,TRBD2,CASSSERSGAFSYEQYF
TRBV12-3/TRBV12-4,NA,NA,CASSFGKSTDTQYF
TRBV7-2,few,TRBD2,CASSRRLATDTQYF
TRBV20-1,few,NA,CSARSGEGRTDTQYF
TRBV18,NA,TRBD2,CASSPGTNYEQFF
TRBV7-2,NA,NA,CASSPQGFAEAFF
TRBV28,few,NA,CASTTQMGSEPTDTQYF
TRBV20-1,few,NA,CSARDREDTGELFF
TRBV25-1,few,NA,CASSESGYTEAFF
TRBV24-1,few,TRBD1,CATSDPGQGDTVGEQFF
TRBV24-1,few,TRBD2,CATSDTGGGAGYNEQFF
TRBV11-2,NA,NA,CASSIGALPYLETQYF
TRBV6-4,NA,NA,CASSDSGVGGDYNEQFF
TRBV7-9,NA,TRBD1,CASDSGTGIHEQYF
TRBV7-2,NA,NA,CASSVETYEQYF
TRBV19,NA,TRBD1,CASSQIRTGEYEQYF
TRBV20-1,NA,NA,CSARQDGVSNQPQHF
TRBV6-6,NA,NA,CASANQDTIYF
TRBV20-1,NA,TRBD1,CSASGTGSVYGYTF